The 20 T cell receptor beta chains below all came from one sample that was sequenced in a study of T-cell memory formation after mild COVID-19 (dated by TCRdb to the early 2020s). Libraries were built with 5' RACE. TCRdb lists the instrument as Illumina NovaSeq 6000. TCRdb ran its own pipeline on the public reads, namely fastp trimming at Q25 and MiXCR clone calling, and kept in-frame beta chains. CDR3 protein duplicates are merged, each entry listing the most common genes and DNA. The sample table shows roughly 400,000 distinct CDR3 sequences, and roughly 17% are seen once. The ten biggest clones cover 20% to 25% of the sample. The sequenced sample was PBMCs or a T cell subset sorted from them (not recorded which). The receptors derive from a man between 18 and 35 years old who had mild COVID-19 (a few samples of this study predate the infection). The sample titles of this study are shuffled in the database, so cell type and time point are left out; the donor was told from shared clones.

This clonotype was recorded many times. The chain uses TRBV5-1 and TRBJ2-2; the D gene is possibly TRBD2 (6 bases). The V end was cut by 2 bases, the J end by 2 bases, with 7 bases between. CDR1 and CDR2 from the germline V gene are SGHRS and YFSETQ. The CDR3 contains 14 residues. In DNA, the CDR3 is TGCGCCAGCAGCTTAGGGACTAACACCGGGGAGCTGTTTTTT. This translates into CASSLGTNTGELFF.

As concerns this clonotype: This may stem from a read error, because a much larger clone lies one nucleotide away. This rearrangement joins TRBV6-6 to TRBJ2-6; D not certain. V was cut by 7 bases and J by 0 bases, with 4 bases left in between. CDR1 is MNHNY, CDR2 SVGAGI, per germline (reference sequence). The CDR3 extends over 13 amino acids. CDR3 in DNA: TGTGCCAGCATGGACTCTGGGGCCAACGTCCTGACTTTC. Protein: CASMDSGANVLTF.

This clonotype was detected a few times. The V call is TRBV7-9, the J call TRBJ1-2; no reliable D call. Germline lookup yields CDR1 SEHNR and CDR2 FQNEAQ (reference sequence). V was shortened by 1 base and J by 9 bases, with 9 bases between the two germline ends. The CDR3 runs to 12 residues. CDR3: CASSLESQRYTF. The CDR3 nucleotides are TGTGCCAGCAGCTTAGAGTCCCAGCGCTACACCTTC. Supplemented by reference TRBV7-9 and TRBJ1-2, the full variable domain reads DTGVSQNPRHKITKRGQNVTFRCDPISEHNRLYWYRQTLGQGPEFLTYFQNEAQLEKSRLLSDRFSAERPKGSFSTLEIQRTEQGDSAMYLCASSLESQRYTFGSGTRLTVV.

In its sample, this clonotype was seen a few times. CDR3 region: CATAGSNQPQHF. The CDR3 bases are TGTGCCACCGCTGGTAGCAATCAGCCCCAGCATTTT. The chain combines TRBV6-1 with TRBJ1-5, with D unresolved. Looked up from germline, CDR1 is MNHNS and CDR2 is SASEGT. Trimming cost V 10 bases and J 0 bases, with 7 bases left between them. This CDR3 is built from 12 residues.

To note about this clonotype: One junction end does not reproduce the germline sequence, and a read error may be involved. V and J are TRBV7-8 and TRBJ2-3; TRBD2 aligns across 11 bases. Germline V lookup: CDR1 SGHVS, CDR2 FQNEAQ. The CDR3 extends over 14 amino acids. This chain's CDR3 is CAGSLAGGLDTQYF. The CDR3 bases are TGTGCCGGCAGCCTAGCGGGGGGCCTAGATACGCAGTATTTT.

This clonotype was picked up a small number of times. For the CDR3, the DNA is TGTGCCAGCAGATTCACAGGGGGCCAGGCTGAAGCTTTCTTT. This sequence encodes CASRFTGGQAEAFF. This chain uses TRBV25-1 with TRBJ1-1; the match to TRBD1 covers 9 bases. V lost 6 bases, J lost 6 bases, and 8 bases stayed unmatched. CDR1 and CDR2 (germline): MGHDK, SYGVNS. The CDR3 contains 14 residues.

The V call is TRBV6-1, the J call TRBJ1-2, with TRBD1 as a possible D gene (5 bases). This CDR3 spans 13 amino acids. The ends were cut back, 7 bases at V and 0 bases at J, with 9 bases in the middle. CDR1 and CDR2 (germline): MNHNS, SASEGT. CDR3 nucleotide sequence: TGTGCCAGCAAGGCGGGGGCTAACTATGGCTACACCTTC. This codes for CASKAGANYGYTF.

This clonotype has a handful of counts. The chain has TRBV2 and TRBJ2-7, with D possibly being TRBD1 (5 bases). The V end was cut by 7 bases, the J end by 4 bases, with 17 bases between. Germline V gives CDR1 SNHLY, CDR2 FYNNEI. The CDR3 is 14 amino acids. The chain's CDR3 is CASIGRGRGYEQYV. The DNA for the CDR3 is TGTGCCAGCATCGGAAGGGGTCGCGGATACGAGCAGTACGTC.

The V gene is TRBV7-6, the J gene TRBJ2-7, with 10 bases lining up with TRBD2. The CDR3 spans 17 residues. V lost 4 bases, J lost 0 bases, and 9 bases stayed unmatched. In germline, CDR1 is SGHVS, CDR2 FNYEAQ. The CDR3 sequence: CASSSVLAGVSSYEQYF. CDR3 nucleotide sequence: TGTGCCAGCAGCTCCGTCCTAGCGGGGGTGAGCTCCTACGAGCAGTACTTC.

This sequence joins TRBV15 and TRBJ2-1, with a tentative D call TRBD1 (5 bases). CDR3 size: 13 residues. The V end lost 4 bases, the J end lost 5 bases, and 9 bases lay between the germline ends. CDR1 is LNHNV and CDR2 is YYDKDF in the germline V gene (reference sequence). As DNA, the CDR3 is TGTGCCACCAGCACAAGACAGAACAATGAGCAGTTCTTC. It codes for CATSTRQNNEQFF.

This clonotype was detected a few times. DNA of the CDR3: TGCGCCAGCAGCCATAGCGTGGGGGAGAACACCATATATTTT. This sequence encodes CASSHSVGENTIYF. The chain is built from TRBV4-3 and TRBJ1-3, with D tentatively TRBD1 (5 bases). The germline V gene has CDR1 LGHNA and CDR2 YSLEER. The ends were cut back, 3 bases at V and 7 bases at J, with 13 bases in the middle. The CDR3 runs to 14 residues.

Ten or more counts support this clonotype. CDR3 residues: CSARTSGGTDTQYF. In DNA form, the CDR3 reads TGCAGTGCCCGGACTAGCGGGGGGACAGATACGCAGTATTTT. The chain combines TRBV20-1 with TRBJ2-3, with 14 bases matching TRBD2. V lost 6 bases, J lost 3 bases, and 2 bases stayed unmatched. This CDR3 comprises 14 residues. Germline assignment: CDR1 DFQATT and CDR2 SNEGSKA (reference sequence).

This clonotype was recorded a few times. The CDR3 coding sequence is TGTGCCAGCAGTCGGGGGTCAGAAGCCAAAAACATTCAGTACTTC. The encoded protein is CASSRGSEAKNIQYF. The rearrangement joins TRBV28 to TRBJ2-4; maybe TRBD2 (6 bases). This CDR3 has 15 residues. V lost 5 bases to trimming and J lost 0 bases, with 11 bases between them. Germline V gene sequence: CDR1 MDHEN, CDR2 SYDVKM.

J is TRBJ2-3 and V is TRBV10-3; 10 nucleotides align to TRBD2. The germline gives CDR1 ENHRY, CDR2 SYGVKD. With 6 bases clipped from V and 3 bases from J, the junction kept 3 bases outside the gene matches. The CDR3 has 14 amino acids. CDR3 sequence (DNA): TGTGCCATCAGAAGCGGGGGGGGAACAGATACGCAGTATTTT. Its translation: CAIRSGGGTDTQYF.

This clonotype has only a few counts. The chain recombines TRBV4-2 with TRBJ2-7; the D gene is possibly TRBD1 (6 bases). CDR3 length: 12 residues. The V end lost 10 bases, the J end lost 4 bases, and 14 bases lay between the germline ends. Per the germline V gene, CDR1 is LGHNA and CDR2 is YNFKEQ. The CDR3: CATSGVAYEQYF. In DNA form, the CDR3 reads TGTGCCACCTCAGGGGTGGCTTACGAGCAGTACTTC.

The chain has TRBV7-3 and TRBJ1-1, with D unclear. From germline, CDR1 is SGHTA and CDR2 FQGTGA. The V end lost 2 bases, the J end lost 0 bases, and 10 bases lay between the germline ends. The CDR3 covers 15 residues. CDR3 amino acids: CASSLGGPMNTEAFF. The CDR3 DNA reads as TGTGCCAGCAGCTTAGGAGGGCCCATGAACACTGAAGCTTTCTTT.

The rearrangement joins TRBV5-4 to TRBJ2-1, with 8 bases aligning to TRBD1. The CDR3 is 15 amino acids. Germline V gene data show CDR1 as SGHNT and CDR2 as YYREEE (reference sequence). J was trimmed by 10 bases and V by 3 bases; bases with no gene match: 12. The DNA for the CDR3 is TGTGCCAGCAGCTATGGGACAGGCGGCAATCGGGAGCAGTTCTTC. Encoded protein: CASSYGTGGNREQFF.

In this sample, this clonotype turned up a few times. The V and J genes are TRBV23-1 and TRBJ1-4; possibly TRBD1 for D (6 bases). TRBV23-1 is marked as an open reading frame, function uncertain. This CDR3 has 15 residues. V was shortened by 4 bases and J by 12 bases, with 21 bases between the two germline ends. The CDR3 sequence: CASSLGRQDFGELFF. The CDR3 nucleotides are TGCGCCAGCAGTCTCGGGAGACAGGACTTCGGGGAACTGTTTTTT.

This clonotype was counted between two and nine times. The CDR3 protein is CASSLVGTGWKNNSPLHF. CDR3 coding DNA: TGTGCCAGCAGCTTAGTTGGGACAGGGTGGAAAAATAATTCACCCCTCCACTTT. The gene calls are TRBV7-2 and TRBJ1-6, with 9 bases aligning to TRBD1. The CDR3 spans 18 residues. The trim removed 1 base at V and 5 bases at J, leaving 9 bases unmatched. In germline, CDR1 is SGHTA, CDR2 FQGNSA.

This rearrangement joins TRBV6-5 to TRBJ1-2, with D possibly TRBD1 on 5 matching bases. From germline, CDR1 is MNHEY and CDR2 SVGAGI. V dropped 8 bases and J dropped 8 bases, with 18 bases sitting between them. The CDR3 length is 13 residues. The CDR3 sequence: CASRGVYYFGYTF. The DNA of the CDR3 is TGTGCCAGCCGGGGGGTCTACTACTTCGGCTACACCTTC.